This paragraph covers one TCR beta chain sequence. Its antigen target is currently unknown. No base qualities exist here, and no much larger clone lies one base off it. The data were taken from a study of T cell clones after liver transplantation (dated by TCRdb to about 2019). Notes on the research overall: ITN030ST, the source of the samples, was a randomized trial that attempted immunosuppression withdrawal within 2 years of liver transplantation. The studied cohort comprised 8 liver transplant recipients, 3 classified as tolerant and 5 as non-tolerant. The subjects received no induction therapy and were kept on standard immunosuppression until randomization at 12-24 months post-transplant. Of the eight recipients, a few were HCV-positive, while the remaining recipients had been transplanted for non-autoimmune, non-viral indications. Blood samples were collected pre-transplant, pre-randomization before withdrawal, and post-randomization after either full withdrawal or failed withdrawal. To count as tolerant, a recipient had to stay completely off immunosuppression for at least one year without liver enzymes climbing beyond twice the upper limit of normal. Third party-reactive TCRbeta sequences were also identified from pre-transplant MLRs to serve as an antigen-independent comparator for donor-reactive sequences. Donor-reactive T cell clones were identified by TCRbeta sequencing after a pre-transplant mixed lymphocyte reaction and then tracked in post-transplant blood. On the study overall, not on this receptor specifically: When repertoire turnover was taken into account, detection of donor-reactive sequences was significantly reduced in 7 of 8 subjects for CD4 and in 8 of 8 subjects for CD8. Because of small, heterogeneous patient numbers and non-standardized post-transplant time points, the conclusions were only preliminary. Donor-reactive sequences declined more than third party-reactive ones, suggesting partial antigen-specific deletion unrelated to withdrawal success. In most of the 8 subjects, circulating donor-reactive CD4 TCRbeta sequences decreased significantly after transplant, regardless of tolerance or HCV status. Low numbers of available donor cells limited the measurable donor-reactive repertoire in a couple of subjects. Because allograft tissue specimens were not available, migration of donor-reactive T cells into the graft, rather than deletion, may have occurred.

CDR1 and CDR2, per the germline V gene (reference sequence), are PRHDT and FYEKMQ. V was cut back by 0 bases and J by 3 bases, leaving a gap of 11 bases between them. There are 16 amino acids in the CDR3, from cysteine to phenylalanine inclusive. The retained sequence is limited to the CDR3, 48 bases, with the frame set at the first base. Unstimulated PBMCs, after thawing, were stained for CD3, CD4 and CD8 and then FACS-sorted into CD3+CD4+ and CD3+CD8+ populations. All 8 studied subjects were randomized to immunosuppression withdrawal. The Qiagen DNeasy Blood and Tissue Kit was used for isolation of genomic DNA. Frozen genomic DNA underwent high-throughput TCRbeta CDR3 sequencing by immunoSEQ, including PCR amplification, mapping, bias correction and internal controls. The study's own analysis went as follows. Only productive rearrangements were retained, and each unique TCRbeta sequence was defined by its CDR3 nucleotide sequence together with its V and J gene. A sequence counted as donor-reactive only if the sequence showed at least 5-fold expansion in CFSE-low cells compared with unstimulated pre-transplant cells and had a frequency of at least 0.01%. Per-subject minimum frequency thresholds, based on the lowest-template unstimulated sample, ensured at least 90% detection power. Repertoire turnover was measured by Jensen-Shannon divergence between the top 1000 TCRbeta sequences post- and pre-transplant. Changes in detection of donor-reactive sequences were assessed with two-sided Fisher's exact tests. Held by TCRdb, this immuneACCESS table contains in-frame sequences only and omits some clones. Under half of the omission traces to an unresolved V gene where checked; the cause of the rest is unknown. D and trimming were read from the DNA, whereas the V and J calls and clone size are those reported in that table. Present in this sample are under 150,000 clones, about nine tenths of which were seen just once. In total, the top ten clones hold around 0.8% of the sample.

Sequencing used CD4+ T cells from blood, obtained 12 months after liver transplant. The chain employs TRBV13 and TRBJ2-2; a tentative D call is TRBD1 (5 bases match). This clonotype was sampled from a human patient who received a liver transplant. A transplant means some T cells may be of graft donor rather than patient origin. The CDR3 protein is CASSLGPQGYTGELFF. The DNA reads TGTGCCAGCAGCTTAGGCCCGCAGGGATACACCGGGGAGCTGTTTTTT.